The 21 T cell receptor beta chains in this list originate from one sample, sequenced in a study of tumor and adjacent non-tumor tissue in lung cancer. TCRbeta libraries were built with three rounds of nested PCR, modified from ARM-PCR. Via MiXCR, TCRdb re-called the multiplex PCR reads, giving one row per CDR3 protein. The sample lists over 80,000 distinct CDR3 sequences, 75% to 85% occurring once. RNA was extracted from bulk tissue without any cell sorting. Distant lung tissue was collected more than 3 cm away from the tumor edge. The sequenced material came from distant non-tumor lung tissue. All receptors derive from a man aged 55 to 70 with small cell lung cancer.

A few counts support this clonotype. A much larger clonotype is one base distant, so this may be a read error. The rearrangement links TRBV30 to TRBJ2-4; D unclear. CDR3 size: 13 residues. Germline loops: CDR1 GTSNPN, CDR2 SVGIG (reference sequence). CDR3 sequence reads: CAWSGSEKIIQYF. The CDR3 nucleotides read TGTGCCTGGAGTGGTTCAGAGAAAATCATTCAGTACTTC.

The V gene is TRBV11-2, the J gene TRBJ2-7; a possible D gene is TRBD2 (6 bases). This CDR3 spans 13 amino acids. From germline, CDR1 is SGHAT and CDR2 FQNNGV. Deletions cut 10 bases from V and 10 bases from J, with 23 bases between. The CDR3 protein is CAISLEYGGEQYF. The CDR3, as DNA: TGTGCCATCAGTTTAGAGTACGGGGGAGAACAGTACTTC.

Regarding this clonotype: Compared with germline, one end of the junction differs, possibly owing to a read error. In DNA form, the CDR3 reads TGCAGTGGTTTGGGCGGGGAATACAATGAACAGTCCTTC. It translates to CSGLGGEYNEQSF. The V call is TRBV20-1, the J call TRBJ2-1; tentatively, D is TRBD2 (6 bases). This CDR3 is built from 13 residues. CDR1 is DFQATT, CDR2 SNEGSKA, per germline (reference sequence).

V is TRBV20-1 and J is TRBJ2-2, with unresolved D. The CDR3 has 18 amino acids. V shed 7 bases and J shed 0 bases, with 24 bases lying between them. Germline CDR1 and CDR2: DFQATT and SNEGSKA (reference sequence). CDR3 residues: CSVRPAPGQATNTGELFF. The CDR3 DNA reads as TGCAGTGTTAGGCCGGCACCGGGTCAGGCAACGAACACCGGGGAGCTGTTTTTT.

Note on this clonotype: Since a much larger clone is just one base distant, this may be a read error. CDR3 coding DNA: TGTGCCAGCAGCGATACTAGCGGGAGAGCAGATACGCAGTATTTT. Protein product: CASSDTSGRADTQYF. The J gene is TRBJ2-3, the V gene TRBV25-1; TRBD2 agrees at 11 bases. J gave up 4 bases and V 6 bases, and 6 bases lay outside the gene matches. The germline gives CDR1 MGHDK, CDR2 SYGVNS. The CDR3 totals 15 residues. Drawing the rest from reference TRBV25-1 and TRBJ2-3, the complete variable domain is EADIYQTPRYLVIGTGKKITLECSQTMGHDKMYWYQQDPGMELHLIHYSYGVNSTEKGDLSSESTVSRIRTEHFPLTLESARPSHTSQYLCASSDTSGRADTQYFGPGTRLTVL.

As to this clonotype: This likely comes from a read error, as the CDR3 has no conserved phenylalanine or tryptophan at its end. The rearrangement joins TRBV4-2 to TRBJ2-2, with 11 nucleotides matching TRBD2. Looked up from germline, CDR1 is LGHNA and CDR2 is YNFKEQ. V was clipped by 10 bases and J by 7 bases; unmatched bases: 11. The CDR3 consists of 15 residues. CDR3 sequence reads: CANELAGDDGGELFL. As DNA, the CDR3 is TGTGCCAACGAACTAGCGGGAGATGATGGCGGGGAGCTGTTTCTC.

As regards this clonotype: A junction boundary mismatches the germline segment, possibly from a read error. V is TRBV6-1 and J is TRBJ1-2; 9 bases are a match to TRBD1. Per germline, CDR1 MNHNS and CDR2 SASEGT. This CDR3 region has 14 residues. This chain's CDR3 is CARGEPGQGYGYTF. The CDR3 region has the DNA TGTGCCAGGGGGGAACCGGGACAGGGCTATGGCTACACGTTC.

As for this clonotype: An end of the junction differs from the germline gene, which may be a read error. J is TRBJ1-2 and V is TRBV6-6; 7 bases line up with TRBD1. This CDR3 is built from 14 residues. Looked up from germline, CDR1 is MNHNY and CDR2 is SVGAGI (reference sequence). CDR3 sequence (DNA): TGTACCAGCAGTTACCCCGGGACAGTGGATGGCTACACCTTC. This encodes CTSSYPGTVDGYTF.

A single count supports this clonotype. The CDR3 does not end in the conserved phenylalanine or tryptophan, so this is likely a read error. The DNA is left out, because the CDR3 cannot be placed on it with certainty; the CDR3 is given as TCRdb lists it. V usage is TRBV28 and J usage is TRBJ1-1; TRBD1 was called by the table and not checked on the DNA. The CDR3 sequence runs 12 residues, both termini included. The germline V gene encodes CDR1 MDHEN and CDR2 SYDVKM. The CDR3 spells CASTLKAGEALP.

On this clonotype: The germline gene is not matched at one end of the junction; a read error may be the cause. The rearrangement uses TRBV29-1 and TRBJ2-3; maybe TRBD2 (6 bases). Per germline, CDR1 SQVTM and CDR2 ANQGSEA. The CDR3 totals 17 residues. The CDR3 protein is CSVGGVPGSPGTETQYF. CDR3 nucleotides: TGCAGCGTTGGGGGGGTTCCCGGGTCCCCTGGCACAGAAACGCAGTATTTT.

Details on this clonotype: A single base separates this from a much larger clone, so it may be a read error. The rearrangement uses TRBV30 and TRBJ1-1; D is unclear. Germline lookup yields CDR1 GTSNPN and CDR2 SVGIG (reference sequence). The V gene lost 5 bases and the J gene lost 1 base, with 8 bases spanning the gap. The CDR3 is 12 residues long. CDR3 protein: CAWAHGNTEAFF. CDR3 coding DNA: TGTGCCTGGGCGCACGGGAACACTGAAGCTTTCTTT.

Comment on this clonotype: The CDR3 end shows no conserved phenylalanine or tryptophan, and so a read error is likely. The chain joins TRBV28 to TRBJ2-1, with TRBD2 matching over 11 bases. The CDR3 is made up of 16 amino acids. CDR1 MDHEN and CDR2 SYDVKM come from the germline V gene. The CDR3 bases are TGTGTCAGCAGACCACCGGGACTAGCGGAGTACAATGAGCAGTTCATC. Translated, it gives CVSRPPGLAEYNEQFI.

Remarks on this clonotype: Mismatch with germline at one junction end may stem from a read error. This sequence joins TRBV5-6 and TRBJ1-1; D is undetermined. Per the germline V gene, CDR1 is SGHDT and CDR2 is YYEEEE. The CDR3 totals 16 residues. The DNA for the CDR3 is TGTGGCAGCAGCTTGTCCTCCGGGAGAGCGAACACTGAAGCTTTCTTT. It encodes CGSSLSSGRANTEAFF.

Comment on this clonotype: The junction shows a germline mismatch at one end, possibly a read error. DNA of the CDR3: TGCGCCAGCAACCAAGATCCCAATTCTGGAAACACCATATATTTT. This codes for CASNQDPNSGNTIYF. The J gene is TRBJ1-3, the V gene TRBV4-1; D unclear. This CDR3 is 15 amino acids long. Germline CDR1 and CDR2: MGHRA and YSYEKL.

In regard to this clonotype: The junction departs from germline at one end; a sequencing error may be responsible. The V call is TRBV6-6, the J call TRBJ2-3; D not certain. The CDR3 is made up of 13 amino acids. Looked up from germline, CDR1 is MNHNY and CDR2 is SVGAGI (reference sequence). This CDR3 reads CAGRSSNTDMQYF. DNA for the CDR3: TGTGCCGGCAGGTCGTCGAACACAGATATGCAGTATTTT.

The chain recombines TRBV2 with TRBJ2-3, with a tentative D call TRBD2 (5 bases). CDR1 and CDR2 from the germline V gene are SNHLY and FYNNEI. V was cut by 9 bases and J by 4 bases, with 17 bases left in between. This CDR3 is built from 14 residues. Here the CDR3 reads CASAGPYISDTQYF. As DNA, the CDR3 is TGTGCCAGTGCGGGCCCGTATATTTCAGATACGCAGTATTTT.

A note on this clonotype: The conserved phenylalanine or tryptophan normally closing the CDR3 is absent here, so this likely arose from a read error. The chain recombines TRBV20-1 with TRBJ1-1; no definite D call. The CDR3 has 12 residues. The germline V and J ends were trimmed by 2 bases and 4 bases, with 8 bases remaining between them. From germline, CDR1 is DFQATT and CDR2 SNEGSKA (reference sequence). The CDR3 DNA reads as TGCAGTGCTAGATCAGAAACCACTGAAGCTTTCTTA. This translates into CSARSETTEAFL.

On this clonotype: No DNA is shown, since the ends of the CDR3 on it are uncertain; the CDR3 is the one TCRdb lists. The chain has TRBV29-1 and TRBJ2-7; TRBD2 is taken as the D call from the table, unchecked against the DNA. The germline V gene has CDR1 SQVTM and CDR2 ANQGSEA. The CDR3 comprises 14 residues, both ends counted. CDR3 in amino acids: CSVAGGSAYYEHYF.

This clonotype was seen only once. A much larger clone lies one base from this, so it may be a read error. The rearrangement joins TRBV7-8 to TRBJ1-2, with D perhaps matching TRBD1 (6 bases). This CDR3 comprises 13 residues. Looked up from germline, CDR1 is SGHVS and CDR2 is FQNEAQ. For the CDR3, the DNA is TGTGCCAGCAGCTTATACAGGGACTATGGCTACATCTTC. It is translated as CASSLYRDYGYIF.

The table lists this clonotype with a few counts. V and J are TRBV20-1 and TRBJ1-5, with D hard to call. Trimming removed 0 bases from V and 2 bases from J, with 11 bases in between. The V gene's germline CDR1 is DFQATT and CDR2 SNEGSKA (reference sequence). This CDR3 region has 15 residues. The CDR3 spells CSARDRRTGNQPQHF. DNA for the CDR3: TGCAGTGCTAGAGACCGACGGACGGGCAATCAGCCCCAGCATTTT.

In its sample, this clonotype was seen a few times. This CDR3 fails to terminate in the conserved phenylalanine or tryptophan, so it likely reflects a read error. The chain recombines TRBV11-2 with TRBJ2-1; no clear D gene. CDR1 SGHAT and CDR2 FQNNGV come from the germline V gene. This CDR3 is built from 17 residues. Trimming shortened V by 1 base and J by 0 bases, and 13 bases separated the two germline ends. CDR3 sequence: CASSLVTIQSSYNEQFL. The CDR3 nucleotides are TGTGCCAGCAGCTTAGTGACAATCCAGAGCTCCTACAATGAGCAGTTCTTA.